This T cell receptor (beta chain) was retrieved from a study of blood T cells in healthy people across ages. Findings of the study overall: Per-million-T-cell TCR beta diversity fell roughly linearly with age. Long-lived donors exceeded aged donors in naive CD4+ cells and diversity.

With regard to this clonotype: Its antigen is currently unknown.

CDR3 length equals 14 residues. V was shortened by 2 bases and J by 8 bases, with 15 bases between the two germline ends. CDR1 and CDR2 (germline): MDHEN, SYDVKM. The authors ran a second PCR of 7 to 11 cycles using a sample-barcoded 5' primer and a J-beta primer mix. At least 2.5 million CDR3-containing paired-end reads were obtained per sample. TCRdb ran MiXCR on the 5' RACE reads and lists one entry per CDR3 protein. This sample has some 900,000 distinct CDR3 sequences, with roughly 43% found just once. The V and J genes are TRBV28 and TRBJ1-2; weak D call: TRBD1 (5 bases). Sequencing was performed on blood. This TCR derives from a man aged 25-40 years in good health. The CDR3 DNA follows: TGTGCCAGCAGTTTAGGGAGTGGGGGACGCGGCTACACCTTC. Amino acid sequence: CASSLGSGGRGYTF.